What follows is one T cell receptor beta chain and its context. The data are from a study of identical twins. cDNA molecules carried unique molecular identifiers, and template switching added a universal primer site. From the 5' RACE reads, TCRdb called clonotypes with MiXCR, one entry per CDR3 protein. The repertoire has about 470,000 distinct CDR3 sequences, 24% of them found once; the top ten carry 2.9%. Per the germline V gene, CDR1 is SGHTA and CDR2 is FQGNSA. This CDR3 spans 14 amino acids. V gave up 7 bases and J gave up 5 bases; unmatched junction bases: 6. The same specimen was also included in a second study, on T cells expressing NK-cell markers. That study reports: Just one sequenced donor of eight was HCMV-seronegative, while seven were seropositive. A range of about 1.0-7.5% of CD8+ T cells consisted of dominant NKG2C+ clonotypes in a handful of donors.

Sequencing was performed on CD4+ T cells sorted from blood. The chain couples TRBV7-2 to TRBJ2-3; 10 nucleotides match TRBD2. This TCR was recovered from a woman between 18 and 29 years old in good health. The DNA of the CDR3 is TGTGCCAGCAACCCGAGACTAGCGGGAGATACGCAGTATTTT. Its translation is CASNPRLAGDTQYF.